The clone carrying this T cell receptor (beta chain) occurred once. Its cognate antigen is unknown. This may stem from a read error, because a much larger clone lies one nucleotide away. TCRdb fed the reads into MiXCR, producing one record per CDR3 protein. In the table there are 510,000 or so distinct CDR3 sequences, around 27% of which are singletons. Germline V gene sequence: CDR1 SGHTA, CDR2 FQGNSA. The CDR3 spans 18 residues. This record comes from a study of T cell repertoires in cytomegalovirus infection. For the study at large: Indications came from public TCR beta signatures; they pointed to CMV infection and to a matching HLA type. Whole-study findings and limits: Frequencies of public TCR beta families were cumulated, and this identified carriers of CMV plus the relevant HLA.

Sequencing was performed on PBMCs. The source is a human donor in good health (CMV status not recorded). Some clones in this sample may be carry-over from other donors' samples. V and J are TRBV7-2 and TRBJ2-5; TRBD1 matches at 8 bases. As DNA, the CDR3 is TGTGCCAGCAGCTTAGAAAGGACAGGGATAGGGGCACAAGAGACCCCGTACTTC. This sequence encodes CASSLERTGIGAQETPYF. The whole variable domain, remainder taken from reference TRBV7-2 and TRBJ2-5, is GAGVSQSPSNKVTEKGKDVELRCDPISGHTALYWYRQSLGQGLEFLIYFQGNSAPDKSGLPSDRFSAERTGGSVSTLTIQRTQQEDSAVYLCASSLERTGIGAQETPYFGPGTRLLVL.